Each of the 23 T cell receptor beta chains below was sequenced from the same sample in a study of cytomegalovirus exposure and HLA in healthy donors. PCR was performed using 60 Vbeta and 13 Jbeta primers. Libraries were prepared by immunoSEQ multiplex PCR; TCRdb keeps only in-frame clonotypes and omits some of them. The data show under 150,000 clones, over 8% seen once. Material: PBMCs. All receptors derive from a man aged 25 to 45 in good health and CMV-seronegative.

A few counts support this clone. CDR3 nucleotide sequence: TGTGCCAGCATCCATAACCCCAGCCGGGGAGCTTTCTTT. Its translation is CASIHNPSRGAFF. The chain combines TRBV7-9 with TRBJ1-1; D not resolved. The V gene's germline CDR1 is SEHNR and CDR2 FQNEAQ (reference sequence). The CDR3 extends over 13 amino acids. V lost 7 bases to trimming and J lost 10 bases, with 19 bases between them.

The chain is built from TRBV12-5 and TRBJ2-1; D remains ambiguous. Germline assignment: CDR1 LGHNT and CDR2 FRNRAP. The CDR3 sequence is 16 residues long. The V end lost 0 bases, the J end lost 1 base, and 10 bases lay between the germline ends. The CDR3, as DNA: TGTGCTAGTGGTTTGGTACTACAACGGTCCTACAATGAGCAGTTCTTC. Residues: CASGLVLQRSYNEQFF.

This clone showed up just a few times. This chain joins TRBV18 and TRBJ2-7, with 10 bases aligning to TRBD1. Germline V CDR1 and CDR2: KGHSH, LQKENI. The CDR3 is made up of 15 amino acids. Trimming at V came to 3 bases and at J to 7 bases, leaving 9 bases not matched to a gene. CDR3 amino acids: CASSPRDRGKGEQYF. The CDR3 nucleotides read TGTGCCAGCTCACCTAGGGACAGGGGAAAAGGAGAGCAGTACTTC.

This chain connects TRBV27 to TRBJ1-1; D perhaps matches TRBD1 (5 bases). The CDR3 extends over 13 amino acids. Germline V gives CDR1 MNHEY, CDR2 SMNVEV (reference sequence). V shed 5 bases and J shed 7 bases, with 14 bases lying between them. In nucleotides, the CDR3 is TGTGCCAGCAGTCCCGCAGGGCTCGGTGAAGCTTTCTTT. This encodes CASSPAGLGEAFF.

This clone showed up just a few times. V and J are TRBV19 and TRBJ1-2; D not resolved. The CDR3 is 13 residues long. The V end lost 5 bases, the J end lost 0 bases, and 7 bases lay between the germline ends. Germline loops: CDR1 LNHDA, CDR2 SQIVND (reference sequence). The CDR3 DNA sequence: TGTGCCAGTAGTTCGGGAGCTAACTATGGCTACACCTTC. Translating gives CASSSGANYGYTF. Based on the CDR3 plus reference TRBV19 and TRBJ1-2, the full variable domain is DGGITQSPKYLFRKEGQNVTLSCEQNLNHDAMYWYRQDPGQGLRLIYYSQIVNDFQKGDIAEGYSVSREKKESFPLTVTSAQKNPTAFYLCASSSGANYGYTFGSGTRLTVV.

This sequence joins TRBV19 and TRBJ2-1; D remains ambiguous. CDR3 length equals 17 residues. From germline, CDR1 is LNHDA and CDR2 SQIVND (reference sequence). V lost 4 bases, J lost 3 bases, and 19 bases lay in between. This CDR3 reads CASSKFKTAAHYNEQFF. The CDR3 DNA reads TGTGCCAGTAGTAAATTCAAGACTGCGGCCCACTACAATGAGCAGTTCTTC. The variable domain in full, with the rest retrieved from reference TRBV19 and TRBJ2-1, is DGGITQSPKYLFRKEGQNVTLSCEQNLNHDAMYWYRQDPGQGLRLIYYSQIVNDFQKGDIAEGYSVSREKKESFPLTVTSAQKNPTAFYLCASSKFKTAAHYNEQFFGPGTRLTVL.

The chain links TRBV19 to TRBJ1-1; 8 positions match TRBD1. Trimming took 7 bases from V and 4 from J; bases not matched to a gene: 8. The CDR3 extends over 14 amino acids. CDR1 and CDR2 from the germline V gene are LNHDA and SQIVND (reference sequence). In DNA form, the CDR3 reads TGTGCCAGTAAAGCCGGTACAGGGGGCACTGAAGCTTTCTTT. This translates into CASKAGTGGTEAFF.

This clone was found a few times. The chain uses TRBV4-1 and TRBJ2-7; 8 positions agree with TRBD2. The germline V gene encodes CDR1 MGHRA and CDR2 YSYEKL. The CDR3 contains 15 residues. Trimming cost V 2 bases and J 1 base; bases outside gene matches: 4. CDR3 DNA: TGCGCCAGCAGCCAACCTACTAGCGGTTCCTACGAGCAGTACTTC. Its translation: CASSQPTSGSYEQYF.

The CDR3 reads CASSQWGQGRIVNTEAFF. CDR3 bases: TGTGCCAGCAGCCAGTGGGGGCAGGGACGCATTGTGAACACTGAAGCTTTCTTT. V usage is TRBV7-9 and J usage is TRBJ1-1; a weak D match, TRBD1 (6 bases). V lost 5 bases to trimming and J lost 0 bases, with 22 bases between them. Germline CDR1 SEHNR, CDR2 FQNEAQ (reference sequence). The CDR3 length is 18 residues.

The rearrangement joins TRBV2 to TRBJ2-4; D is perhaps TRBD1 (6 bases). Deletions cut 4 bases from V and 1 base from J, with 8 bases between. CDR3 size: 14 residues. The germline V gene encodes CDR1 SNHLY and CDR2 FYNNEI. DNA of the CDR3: TGTGCCAGCAGTGGGACAGATGCCAAAAACATTCAGTACTTC. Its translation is CASSGTDAKNIQYF.

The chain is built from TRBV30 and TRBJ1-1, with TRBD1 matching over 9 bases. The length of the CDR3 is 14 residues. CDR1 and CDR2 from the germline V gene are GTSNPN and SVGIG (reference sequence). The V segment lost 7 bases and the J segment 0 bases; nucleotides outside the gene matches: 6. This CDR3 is CAYRTGVVNTEAFF. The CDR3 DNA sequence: TGTGCCTACCGGACAGGGGTCGTGAACACTGAAGCTTTCTTT.

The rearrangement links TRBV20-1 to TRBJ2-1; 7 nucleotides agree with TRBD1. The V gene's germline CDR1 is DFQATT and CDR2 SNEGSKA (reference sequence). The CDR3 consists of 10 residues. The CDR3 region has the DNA TGCGGTACAGGGGTGGGTGAGCAGTTCTTC. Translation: CGTGVGEQFF.

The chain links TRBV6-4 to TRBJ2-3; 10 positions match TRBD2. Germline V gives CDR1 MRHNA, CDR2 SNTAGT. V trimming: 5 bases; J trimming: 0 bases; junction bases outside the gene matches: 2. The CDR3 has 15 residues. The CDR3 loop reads CASSSSGGSTDTQYF. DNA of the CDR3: TGTGCCAGCAGTAGTAGCGGGGGGAGCACAGATACGCAGTATTTT.

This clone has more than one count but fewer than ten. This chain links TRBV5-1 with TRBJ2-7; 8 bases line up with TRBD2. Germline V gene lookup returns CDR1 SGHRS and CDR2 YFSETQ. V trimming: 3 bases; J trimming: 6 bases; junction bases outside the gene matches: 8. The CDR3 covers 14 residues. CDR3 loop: CASSSGTSRREQYF. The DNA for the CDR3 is TGCGCCAGCAGCTCAGGGACTAGTCGGCGCGAGCAGTACTTC.

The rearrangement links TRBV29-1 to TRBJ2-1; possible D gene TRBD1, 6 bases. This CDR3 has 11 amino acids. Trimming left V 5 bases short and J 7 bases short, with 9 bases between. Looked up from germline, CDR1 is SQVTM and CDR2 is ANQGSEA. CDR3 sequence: CSVRGGNEQFF. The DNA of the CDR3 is TGCAGCGTTAGAGGGGGAAATGAGCAGTTCTTC.

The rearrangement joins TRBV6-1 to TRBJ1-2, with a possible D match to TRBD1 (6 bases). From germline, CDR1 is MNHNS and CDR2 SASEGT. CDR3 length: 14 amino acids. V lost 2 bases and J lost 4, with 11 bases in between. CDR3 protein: CASSEPGAGYGYTF. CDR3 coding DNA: TGTGCCAGCAGTGAACCAGGGGCAGGCTATGGCTACACCTTC.

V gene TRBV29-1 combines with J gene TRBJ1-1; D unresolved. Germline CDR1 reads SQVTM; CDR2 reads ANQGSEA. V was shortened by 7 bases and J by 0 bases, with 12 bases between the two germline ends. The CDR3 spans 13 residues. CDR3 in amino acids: CSAVFKLNTEAFF. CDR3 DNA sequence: TGCAGCGCCGTCTTCAAGCTGAACACTGAAGCTTTCTTT.

CDR3 in amino acids: CASSYNSRSSTDTQYF. In DNA, the CDR3 is TGTGCCAGCAGTTACAATTCGAGGTCTAGCACAGATACGCAGTATTTT. The J gene is TRBJ2-3, the V gene TRBV6-5; D not resolved. CDR3 length: 16 residues. V lost 2 bases, J lost 0 bases, and 12 bases lay in between. Germline V gene sequence: CDR1 MNHEY, CDR2 SVGAGI.

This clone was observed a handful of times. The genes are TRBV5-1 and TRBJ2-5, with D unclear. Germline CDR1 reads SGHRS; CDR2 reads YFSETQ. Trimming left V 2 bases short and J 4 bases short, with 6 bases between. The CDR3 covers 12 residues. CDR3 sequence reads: CASSFLPETQYF. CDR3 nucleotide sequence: TGCGCCAGCAGCTTCCTTCCAGAGACCCAGTACTTC.

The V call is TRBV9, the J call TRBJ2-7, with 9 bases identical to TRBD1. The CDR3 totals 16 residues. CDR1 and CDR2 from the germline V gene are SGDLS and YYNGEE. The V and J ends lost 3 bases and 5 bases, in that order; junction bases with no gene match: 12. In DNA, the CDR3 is TGTGCCAGCAGCGAGAGCGGGACAGGGACCCTAGACGAGCAGTACTTC. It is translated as CASSESGTGTLDEQYF.

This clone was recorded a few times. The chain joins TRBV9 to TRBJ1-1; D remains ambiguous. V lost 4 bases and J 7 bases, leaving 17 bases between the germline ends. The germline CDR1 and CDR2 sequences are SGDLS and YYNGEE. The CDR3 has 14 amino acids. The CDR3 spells CASSLEAEAGEAFF. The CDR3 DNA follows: TGTGCCAGCAGCCTAGAAGCGGAGGCGGGTGAAGCTTTCTTT.

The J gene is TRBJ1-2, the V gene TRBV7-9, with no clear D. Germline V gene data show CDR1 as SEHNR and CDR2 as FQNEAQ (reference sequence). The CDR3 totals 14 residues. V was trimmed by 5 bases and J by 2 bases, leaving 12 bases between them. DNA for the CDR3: TGTGCCAGCAGCCCGGGGAAAGCCAACTATGGCTACACCTTC. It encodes CASSPGKANYGYTF.

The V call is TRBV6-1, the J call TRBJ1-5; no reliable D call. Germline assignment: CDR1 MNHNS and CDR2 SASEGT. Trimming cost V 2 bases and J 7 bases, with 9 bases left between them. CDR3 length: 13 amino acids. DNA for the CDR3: TGTGCCAGCAGTGAAACTCTCCGGCAGCCCCAGCATTTT. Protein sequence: CASSETLRQPQHF.